A single sample gave rise to the 24 T cell receptor beta chains below, sequenced in a study of control samples from healthy donors and cancer patients. Produced via immunoSEQ multiplex PCR; TCRdb's table is partial and in-frame only. This table has around 51,000 clones, about 80% appearing once. Input material: blood. These receptors were obtained from a man aged 70 or older in good health.

The chain joins TRBV5-6 to TRBJ1-2, with D hard to call. The germline V gene encodes CDR1 SGHDT and CDR2 YYEEEE. The V end lost 1 base, the J end lost 5 bases, and 9 bases lay between the germline ends. The CDR3 length is 13 residues. The CDR3: CASSLTVSYGYTF. Written as DNA, the CDR3 is TGTGCCAGCAGCTTGACAGTCTCGTATGGCTACACCTTC.

This sequence joins TRBV12-5 and TRBJ1-5, with unresolved D. Trimming took off 6 bases at V and 6 bases at J, with 18 bases between the two ends. The germline gives CDR1 LGHNT, CDR2 FRNRAP. This CDR3 region has 15 residues. Here the CDR3 reads CASGQFLIGGQPQHF. The CDR3 DNA sequence: TGTGCTAGTGGACAGTTCCTCATCGGCGGTCAGCCCCAGCATTTT.

This clone has only a few counts. V and J are TRBV27 and TRBJ1-1; TRBD1 matches at 8 bases. Germline trimming cut 5 bases from V and 6 bases from J; bases unmatched to any gene: 11. From germline, CDR1 is MNHEY and CDR2 SMNVEV (reference sequence). CDR3 length: 15 amino acids. The chain's CDR3 is CASSPTTGVRSEAFF. CDR3 coding DNA: TGTGCCAGCAGTCCAACGACAGGGGTGAGGTCTGAAGCTTTCTTT.

The J gene is TRBJ1-1, the V gene TRBV4-1, with a possible D match to TRBD1 (5 bases). V lost 0 bases to trimming and J lost 5 bases, with 13 bases between them. The CDR3 has 15 residues. The germline V gene has CDR1 MGHRA and CDR2 YSYEKL. CDR3 coding DNA: TGCGCCAGCAGCCAAGATTGGGTTGGGGGGACTGAAGCTTTCTTT. As protein: CASSQDWVGGTEAFF.

The chain carries TRBV5-4 and TRBJ2-6, with 8 bases matching TRBD1. J gave up 3 bases and V 4 bases, and 3 bases lay outside the gene matches. There are 15 residues in the CDR3. CDR1 and CDR2 (germline): SGHNT, YYREEE (reference sequence). DNA for the CDR3: TGTGCCAGCAGCCAGGGGGCTGATGGGGCCAACGTCCTGACTTTC. This codes for CASSQGADGANVLTF. The whole variable domain, remainder taken from reference TRBV5-4 and TRBJ2-6, is ETGVTQSPTHLIKTRGQQVTLRCSSQSGHNTVSWYQQALGQGPQFIFQYYREEENGRGNFPPRFSGLQFPNYSSELNVNALELDDSALYLCASSQGADGANVLTFGAGSRLTVL.

Within the sample, this clone is large. V usage is TRBV28 and J usage is TRBJ2-7; 7 bases align to TRBD2. Trimming at V came to 6 bases and at J to 5 bases, leaving 13 bases not matched to a gene. Germline V gene sequence: CDR1 MDHEN, CDR2 SYDVKM. The CDR3 spans 15 residues. DNA for the CDR3: TGTGCCAGCAGCTGGGGGGGACTGAGTCTCCACGAGCAGTACTTC. It codes for CASSWGGLSLHEQYF.

V and J are TRBV7-9 and TRBJ2-5, with a weak D call TRBD2 (5 bases). The V gene lost 5 bases and the J gene lost 4 bases, with 14 bases spanning the gap. The CDR3 is 14 amino acids. Germline lookup yields CDR1 SEHNR and CDR2 FQNEAQ (reference sequence). The chain's CDR3 is CASSPRLAGETQYF. The DNA for the CDR3 is TGTGCCAGCAGCCCCAGACTTGCGGGAGAGACCCAGTACTTC.

In its sample, this clone was seen a few times. The chain couples TRBV2 to TRBJ2-3; TRBD1 agrees at 7 bases. The germline CDR1 and CDR2 sequences are SNHLY and FYNNEI. This CDR3 is built from 15 residues. J gave up 2 bases and V 5 bases, and 7 bases lay outside the gene matches. The CDR3 nucleotides are TGTGCCAGCAGTCCGGGACAGCTATACACAGATACGCAGTATTTT. Its translation is CASSPGQLYTDTQYF.

A few counts support this clone. The V call is TRBV13, the J call TRBJ2-7; TRBD1 might be the D (6 bases). The germline gives CDR1 PRHDT, CDR2 FYEKMQ (reference sequence). V was cut by 6 bases and J by 2 bases, with 14 bases left in between. This CDR3 is 14 amino acids long. For the CDR3, the DNA is TGTGCCAGCAGGGGGGCGGTGGCTCCCTACGAGCAGTACTTC. Its protein product is CASRGAVAPYEQYF.

The chain carries TRBV7-6 and TRBJ2-7; perhaps TRBD2 as D (7 bases). CDR3 length: 16 residues. CDR1 is SGHVS and CDR2 is FNYEAQ in the germline V gene. The germline V and J ends were trimmed by 5 bases and 7 bases, with 24 bases remaining between them. The CDR3 is CASSPLGQGTTREQYF. CDR3 sequence (DNA): TGTGCCAGCAGCCCCTTGGGGCAGGGGACTACCCGGGAGCAGTACTTC.

This clone was seen a few times. The chain links TRBV2 to TRBJ1-2; D unclear. V lost 1 base, J lost 4 bases, and 13 bases lay in between. Germline assignment: CDR1 SNHLY and CDR2 FYNNEI. This CDR3 comprises 15 residues. CDR3 coding DNA: TGTGCCAGCAGTGAAGAGGGTAGGGAAGGCTATGGCTACACCTTC. Its translation: CASSEEGREGYGYTF.

J is TRBJ2-2 and V is TRBV7-2; D is perhaps TRBD1 (6 bases). The CDR3 sequence is 14 residues long. Per germline, CDR1 SGHTA and CDR2 FQGNSA. The V and J ends lost 5 bases and 4 bases respectively, with 11 bases between them. The CDR3 nucleotides are TGTGCCAGCAGCGGACAGTCTCTCACCGGGGAGCTGTTTTTT. It is translated as CASSGQSLTGELFF.

Details on this clone: The junction departs from the called germline gene at one end, perhaps through a read error. At the DNA level, this CDR3 is encoded by other sequences in the same sample as well. The rearrangement links TRBV15 to TRBJ1-1; weak D call: TRBD1 (6 bases). The CDR3 length is 15 residues. Germline V gene sequence: CDR1 LNHNV, CDR2 YYDKDF (reference sequence). CDR3 bases: TGTGCCACCAGCAGAGGGACAGTTATGAACACTGAAGCCTTCTTT. The encoded protein is CATSRGTVMNTEAFF. The full variable domain, its missing parts supplied by reference TRBV15 and TRBJ1-1, is DAMVIQNPRYQVTQFGKPVTLSCSQTLNHNVMYWYQQKSSQAPKLLFHYYDKDFNNEADTPDNFQSRRPNTSFCFLDIRSPGLGDTAMYLCATSRGTVMNTEAFFGQGTRLTVV.

This chain uses TRBV11-3 with TRBJ2-5; the D gene is possibly TRBD2 (6 bases). This CDR3 contains 17 residues. From germline, CDR1 is SGHNT and CDR2 YENEEA. Trimming stripped 0 bases from V and 2 bases from J, with 16 bases between. The CDR3 loop is CASSLEEGEPYQETQYF. The DNA of the CDR3 is TGTGCCAGCAGCTTAGAGGAGGGAGAGCCTTATCAAGAGACCCAGTACTTC. The full variable domain, its missing parts supplied by reference TRBV11-3 and TRBJ2-5, is EAGVVQSPRYKIIEKKQPVAFWCNPISGHNTLYWYLQNLGQGPELLIRYENEEAVDDSQLPKDRFSAERLKGVDSTLKIQPAELGDSAVYLCASSLEEGEPYQETQYFGPGTRLLVL.

The chain combines TRBV5-1 with TRBJ2-5; tentatively, D is TRBD1 (5 bases). V was pared by 0 bases and J by 1 base, with 7 bases between. CDR3 size: 14 residues. CDR1 is SGHRS and CDR2 is YFSETQ in the germline V gene. CDR3 coding DNA: TGCGCCAGCAGCTTGGGACAGATCCAAGAGACCCAGTACTTC. Its translation: CASSLGQIQETQYF.

This clone was picked up one time. This chain links TRBV29-1 with TRBJ2-7, with 7 bases lining up with TRBD2. Trimming at V came to 4 bases and at J to 3 bases, leaving 9 bases not matched to a gene. Germline assignment: CDR1 SQVTM and CDR2 ANQGSEA. The CDR3 extends over 14 amino acids. This chain's CDR3 is CSVGFASGSYEQYF. In nucleotides, the CDR3 is TGCAGCGTTGGGTTTGCTAGCGGTAGCTACGAGCAGTACTTC.

The rearrangement joins TRBV3-1 (or the pseudogene TRBV3-2) to TRBJ1-2; unclear D gene. Germline lookup yields CDR1 LGHDT and CDR2 YNNKEL (reference sequence). CDR3 length equals 13 residues. With 0 bases removed from V and 4 bases from J, the gap between germline ends came to 6 bases. CDR3 nucleotide sequence: TGTGCCAGCAGCCAAGATCGGAGCTATGGCTACACCTTC. Translated: CASSQDRSYGYTF.

The chain recombines TRBV5-1 with TRBJ2-1; weak D call: TRBD2 (6 bases). Trimming pared 3 bases from V and 1 base from J, leaving 11 bases between. Germline CDR1 and CDR2: SGHRS and YFSETQ. The CDR3 extends over 15 amino acids. In nucleotides, the CDR3 is TGCGCCAGCAGCTCGATTAGCGGATCCTACAATGAGCAGTTCTTC. It translates to CASSSISGSYNEQFF.

CDR3: CASSLGLDPPFF. In nucleotides, the CDR3 is TGTGCCAGCAGCCTAGGACTAGACCCTCCGTTCTTC. The genes are TRBV9 and TRBJ2-1; 7 bases line up with TRBD2. The CDR3 runs 12 residues. V was pared by 4 bases and J by 15 bases, with 10 bases of the junction left unmatched. Germline lookup yields CDR1 SGDLS and CDR2 YYNGEE.

The rearrangement uses TRBV4-1 and TRBJ2-3; perhaps D is TRBD1 or TRBD2 (5 bases each). The CDR3 runs to 19 residues. The V and J ends lost 2 bases and 6 bases respectively, with 27 bases between them. Germline V gives CDR1 MGHRA, CDR2 YSYEKL. The CDR3 protein is CASSQPPLRDAKRDDTQYF. CDR3 coding DNA: TGCGCCAGCAGCCAACCGCCTTTGCGTGACGCCAAAAGGGACGATACGCAGTATTTT.

The chain employs TRBV6-6 and TRBJ1-1; tentatively, D is TRBD1 (5 bases). CDR3 length: 13 amino acids. The V gene's germline CDR1 is MNHNY and CDR2 SVGAGI (reference sequence). V lost 8 bases and J lost 2, with 12 bases in between. CDR3 sequence (DNA): TGTGCCAGCCGGGGCAGGGAAAACACTGAAGCTTTCTTT. Amino acids: CASRGRENTEAFF.

The rearrangement joins TRBV14 to TRBJ2-1; unclear D gene. This CDR3 comprises 14 residues. V was shortened by 3 bases and J by 4 bases, with 10 bases between the two germline ends. Per germline, CDR1 SGHDN and CDR2 FVKESK. CDR3 amino acids: CASSHGLTYNEQFF. DNA for the CDR3: TGTGCCAGCAGCCACGGGCTTACTTACAATGAGCAGTTCTTC.

This chain links TRBV2 with TRBJ2-3, with TRBD2 matching 8 bases. The germline V gene has CDR1 SNHLY and CDR2 FYNNEI. The CDR3 length is 16 residues. The V gene end was trimmed by 2 bases and the J gene end by 2 bases; junction bases not matched to a gene: 6. CDR3 DNA: TGTGCCAGCAGTGAATGGAGCGGGGGTCTCACAGATACGCAGTATTTT. It specifies CASSEWSGGLTDTQYF.

CDR3 DNA: TGTGCCAGCTCACCGGGACTAGGGAACACCTACAATGAGCAGTTCTTC. It codes for CASSPGLGNTYNEQFF. This chain uses TRBV18 with TRBJ2-1; 8 bases line up with TRBD2. The CDR3 has 16 residues. CDR1 is KGHSH and CDR2 is LQKENI in the germline V gene. V was pared by 3 bases and J by 2 bases, with 6 bases of the junction left unmatched.